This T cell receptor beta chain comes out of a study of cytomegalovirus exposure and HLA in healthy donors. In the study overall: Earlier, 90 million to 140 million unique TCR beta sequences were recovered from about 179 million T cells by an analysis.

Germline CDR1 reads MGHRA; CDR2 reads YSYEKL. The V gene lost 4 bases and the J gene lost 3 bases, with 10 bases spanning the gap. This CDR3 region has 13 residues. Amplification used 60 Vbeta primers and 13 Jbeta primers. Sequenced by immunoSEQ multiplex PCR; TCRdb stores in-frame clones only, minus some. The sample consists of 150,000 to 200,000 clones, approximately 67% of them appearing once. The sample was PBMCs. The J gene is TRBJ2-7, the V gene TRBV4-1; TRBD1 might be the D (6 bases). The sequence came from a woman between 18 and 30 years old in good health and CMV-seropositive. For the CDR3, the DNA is TGCGCCAGCAGCCTCCACAGGGACTACGAGCAGTACTTC. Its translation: CASSLHRDYEQYF.